The following is a TCR beta chain sequence with its context. Its target is unknown. CDR1 is SEHNR and CDR2 is FQNEAQ in the germline V gene (reference sequence). The CDR3 runs 14 residues. Trimming pared 4 bases from V and 2 bases from J, leaving 11 bases between. The sample originates from a study of T-cell memory formation after mild COVID-19. Study-level results: Contracting CD4+ clones lay largely in CM and EM, with CD8+ ones residing in EMRA. Researchers found some responding clones in pre-infection memory, a sign that cross-reactive memory joined.

A 5'RACE reaction primed in the constant segment made cDNA libraries of TCR alpha and TCR beta, and these carried sample barcodes and UMIs. TCRdb re-analysed the 5' RACE reads in MiXCR, keeping a single row per CDR3 protein. This repertoire shows hundreds of thousands of distinct CDR3 sequences, less than 25% found once; its top ten account for around 9.5%. Sample: PBMCs or a T cell subset sorted from them (not recorded which). The receptor's source is an adult woman who had mild COVID-19 (a few samples of this study predate the infection). Cell type and time point are not known. This chain joins TRBV7-9 and TRBJ2-5; D perhaps matches TRBD1 (5 bases). CDR3 sequence: CASSSQGFQETQYF. CDR3 bases: TGTGCCAGCAGCTCTCAGGGATTTCAAGAGACCCAGTACTTC. Full variable domain (missing parts from reference TRBV7-9 and TRBJ2-5): DTGVSQNPRHKITKRGQNVTFRCDPISEHNRLYWYRQTLGQGPEFLTYFQNEAQLEKSRLLSDRFSAERPKGSFSTLEIQRTEQGDSAMYLCASSSQGFQETQYFGPGTRLLVL.